Listed below are T cell receptor beta chains from one sample, sequenced in a study of T cells after yellow fever vaccination. TCRdb reprocessed the 5' RACE reads via MiXCR and lists one record per CDR3 protein. There are a few hundred thousand distinct CDR3 sequences in the sample; less than 9% occur only once, and roughly 0.9% lies in the top ten. The sequenced sample was CD4+ T cells sorted from PBMCs, obtained 15 days after the yellow fever booster vaccination. These receptors originate from a man aged 25-40 years who received the YFV17D yellow fever vaccine. Both conserved end residues are part of each CDR3. A D gene is named only where the DNA matches it firmly. Some rows mark clone size as missing; the rest say once, few, many or name a class of expanded clone.

V: TRBV7-2
J: TRBJ2-1
D: -
size: many
DNA: TGTGCCAGCAGCTCGGCGGGTAATGAGCAGTTCTTC
CDR3: CASSSAGNEQFF

V: TRBV7-3
J: TRBJ2-2
D: -
size: many
DNA: TGTGCCAGCAGCTTAAGCGACCCGAGTGGCACCGGGGAGCTGTTTTTT
CDR3: CASSLSDPSGTGELFF

V: TRBV7-2
J: TRBJ2-2
D: TRBD2
size: few
DNA: TGTGCCAGCAGCTTCCCCCCGGGACTAGCGGGAGGGAGAACCTCGAACACCGGGGAGCTGTTTTTT
CDR3: CASSFPPGLAGGRTSNTGELFF

V: TRBV10-3
J: TRBJ2-7
D: TRBD1
size: many
DNA: TGTGCCATTGGGACAGAGTTGTACGAGCAGTACTTC
CDR3: CAIGTELYEQYF

V: TRBV7-9
J: TRBJ2-3
D: -
size: few
DNA: TGTGCCAGCAGCCAAAGCCGGGACCAGGGAAGGAAAGATACGCAGTATTTT
CDR3: CASSQSRDQGRKDTQYF

V: TRBV27
J: TRBJ1-6
D: -
size: -
DNA: TGTGCCAGCAGTCCGAACGGGGGGCAAGGTTCACCCCTCCACTTT
CDR3: CASSPNGGQGSPLHF

V: TRBV7-2
J: TRBJ2-1
D: TRBD2
size: -
DNA: TGTGCCAGCAGCCGCCCCTATATAGCGGGAGGGCTAGATGAGCAGTTCTTC
CDR3: CASSRPYIAGGLDEQFF

V: TRBV5-1
J: TRBJ2-2
D: TRBD2
size: -
DNA: TGCGCCAGCAGCTTCACCCGACTAGCGGGAGACCCCGGGGAGCTGTTTTTT
CDR3: CASSFTRLAGDPGELFF

V: TRBV10-2
J: TRBJ2-7
D: -
size: -
DNA: TGCGCCAGCGCCTTAAGGTACGAGCAGTACTTC
CDR3: CASALRYEQYF

V: TRBV6-1
J: TRBJ2-7
D: -
size: -
DNA: TGTGCCAGCAGTGAGTCGACTTATGAGCAGTACTTC
CDR3: CASSESTYEQYF

V: TRBV23-1
J: TRBJ2-4
D: -
size: -
DNA: TGCGCCAGCAGCCCCGTGACCAGGGCGGGCAAAAACATTCAGTACTTC
CDR3: CASSPVTRAGKNIQYF

V: TRBV11-2
J: TRBJ2-5
D: -
size: -
DNA: TGTGCCAGCAGCCCGCGACACGGGGTGGAGACCCAGTACTTC
CDR3: CASSPRHGVETQYF

V: TRBV20-1
J: TRBJ2-1
D: -
size: -
DNA: TGCAGTGCTAGCGCGAGAGCCTACAATGAGCAGTTCTTC
CDR3: CSASARAYNEQFF

V: TRBV4-3
J: TRBJ1-1
D: -
size: -
DNA: TGCGCCAGCAGCCAAGTGACAGGTATGGCTGAAGCTTTCTTT
CDR3: CASSQVTGMAEAFF

V: TRBV5-4
J: TRBJ2-3
D: TRBD2
size: -
DNA: TGTGCCAGCAGCTTGGCGGGACTAGGGCCAGATACGCAGTATTTT
CDR3: CASSLAGLGPDTQYF

V: TRBV5-1
J: TRBJ2-1
D: -
size: many
DNA: TGCGCCAGCAGCTCGACTCGCTACAATGAGCAGTTCTTC
CDR3: CASSSTRYNEQFF

V: TRBV7-2
J: TRBJ1-1
D: -
size: -
DNA: TGTGCCAGCAGCTTAGCGCTGGTCACTGAAGCTTTCTTT
CDR3: CASSLALVTEAFF

V: TRBV29-1
J: TRBJ2-3
D: -
size: -
DNA: TGCAGCGTTAGGAGCACCCACGGCCTCACAGATACGCAGTATTTT
CDR3: CSVRSTHGLTDTQYF

V: TRBV5-5
J: TRBJ2-2
D: TRBD1
size: many
DNA: TGTGCCAGCAGGGGATGGACAGGGCCTACCGGGGAGCTGTTTTTT
CDR3: CASRGWTGPTGELFF

V: TRBV5-1
J: TRBJ2-7
D: -
size: many
DNA: TGCGCCAGCAGCTTGTGGGCCTCCTACGAGCAGTACTTC
CDR3: CASSLWASYEQYF

V: TRBV24-1
J: TRBJ2-5
D: TRBD1
size: few
DNA: TGTGCCACTTCGACAGGGAAGGGGGAGACCCAGTACTTC
CDR3: CATSTGKGETQYF

V: TRBV19
J: TRBJ2-7
D: -
size: few
DNA: TGTGCCAGTAGTATAGCCGTCGGGACAAGCTACGAGCAGTACTTC
CDR3: CASSIAVGTSYEQYF

V: TRBV12-3/TRBV12-4
J: TRBJ2-3
D: TRBD2
size: -
DNA: TGTGCCAGCACGAAACCGGGACTAGCGGCGAGAGATACGCAGTATTTT
CDR3: CASTKPGLAARDTQYF

V: TRBV20-1
J: TRBJ2-7
D: -
size: many
DNA: TGCAGTGCCAACCGACCTGGCCCGGGCGAGCAGTACTTC
CDR3: CSANRPGPGEQYF

V: TRBV7-8
J: TRBJ2-7
D: TRBD2
size: few
DNA: TGTGCCAGCAGCTTAGGTAGACTAGCGAGCGAGCAGTACTTC
CDR3: CASSLGRLASEQYF

V: TRBV7-2
J: TRBJ2-1
D: -
size: -
DNA: TGTGCCAGCAGCTTGACGTGCCGCTCCTCCGGCGAGCAGTTCTTC
CDR3: CASSLTCRSSGEQFF

V: TRBV5-1
J: TRBJ1-2
D: TRBD1
size: many
DNA: TGCGCCAGCAGCCCGACAGGGGAGGAGGGCTACACCTTC
CDR3: CASSPTGEEGYTF

V: TRBV12-3/TRBV12-4
J: TRBJ2-1
D: -
size: -
DNA: TGTGCCAGCAGTTTCAGAGCTAGCTCCTACAATGAGCAGTTCTTC
CDR3: CASSFRASSYNEQFF

V: TRBV19
J: TRBJ2-3
D: TRBD2
size: many
DNA: TGTGCCAGTAGTGAAACTAGCGGGAGGAAGGATACGCAGTATTTT
CDR3: CASSETSGRKDTQYF

V: TRBV12-3/TRBV12-4
J: TRBJ2-6
D: -
size: few
DNA: TGTGCCAGCAGTTTATACCCCAGCTCTGGGGCCAACGTCCTGACTTTC
CDR3: CASSLYPSSGANVLTF

V: TRBV20-1
J: TRBJ1-5
D: -
size: few
DNA: TGCAGTGCTGTAATAGGAGGCCTAGGGAATCAGCCCCAGCATTTT
CDR3: CSAVIGGLGNQPQHF